This T cell receptor (beta chain) was sequenced for a study of blood T cell repertoires in COVID-19 (dated by TCRdb to the early 2020s). As for the study more broadly: Samples covering the acute and convalescent phases of COVID-19 were provided by collaborators in the United States, Italy and Spain. The repertoires were released in a freely available public database intended as a resource for research on the immune response to SARS-CoV-2. Where HLA class I and class II types were available, the types were taken from metadata supplied by the sample provider, not from assay-based typing. A de-identified subject ID, COVID-19 status, age in years and sex were almost always included in the sample metadata. The samples were drawn from two sources: the first 160 participants of the ongoing ImmuneRACE study, and 1,200 or so subjects contributed by 6 global collaborators. Subjects who had been exposed to COVID-19, were actively infected with it, or had recovered from it provided the deeply sampled blood TCRbeta repertoires that made up the dataset. The prospective study material was composed of cDNA or gDNA derived from T cells, B-cell-depleted T cells, or PBMCs. What the study reported, not specific to this receptor: How much clinical and demographic metadata was included differed by source and by participant, and the metadata was provided uncurated.

TCRbeta CDR3 regions were amplified from genomic DNA by means of the immunoSEQ Assay, a bias-controlled multiplex PCR. The authors' analysis ran thus. Nucleated cell counts per sample were estimated from amplification of reference gene primers within the assay. To quantify the absolute abundance of each unique TCRbeta CDR3 rearrangement, sequence reads were collapsed and filtered. For each sample, productive Simpson clonality was calculated by taking the square root of Simpson's diversity index across productive rearrangements. The table was pulled from immuneACCESS by TCRdb, which kept in-frame rearrangements only. Such tables lose some clones; where checked, under half of the loss comes from unresolved V genes, and the rest has no known cause. V, J and clone size are taken as reported in that table, and D and trimming were inferred from the DNA itself. Recorded for this sample are 84,000 or so clones; roughly 87% of them occurred a single time. The ten biggest clones cover approximately 5.1% of the sample.

The collaborating institutions used their own protocols to collect whole blood in K2EDTA tubes. For TCRbeta analysis, collaborator samples were shipped as frozen whole blood, as isolated PBMCs, or as DNA extracted from either sample type. As to this clone: Its antigen is still unknown. It has no much larger one-base neighbor in the sample; base qualities were not kept.

Inclusive of the bounding cysteine and phenylalanine, the CDR3 is 16 residues long. Just the 48-base CDR3 DNA is kept, in frame starting at base 1. From a lookup of the germline V gene, CDR1 and CDR2 are ENHRY and SYGVKD. V is pruned by 0 bases and J by 5 bases, leaving 6 bases of the junction without a gene match. The sequencing input was peripheral blood. The receptor chain draws on TRBV10-3 and TRBJ2-5; 10 bases in the middle match TRBD1. The receptor's source is a man between 60 and 75 years old with acute or convalescent COVID-19. The sequenced DNA is TGTGCCATCAGTGAGTCCTGGACAGGGGGGGAGGAGACCCAGTACTTC. This is translated as CAISESWTGGEETQYF.